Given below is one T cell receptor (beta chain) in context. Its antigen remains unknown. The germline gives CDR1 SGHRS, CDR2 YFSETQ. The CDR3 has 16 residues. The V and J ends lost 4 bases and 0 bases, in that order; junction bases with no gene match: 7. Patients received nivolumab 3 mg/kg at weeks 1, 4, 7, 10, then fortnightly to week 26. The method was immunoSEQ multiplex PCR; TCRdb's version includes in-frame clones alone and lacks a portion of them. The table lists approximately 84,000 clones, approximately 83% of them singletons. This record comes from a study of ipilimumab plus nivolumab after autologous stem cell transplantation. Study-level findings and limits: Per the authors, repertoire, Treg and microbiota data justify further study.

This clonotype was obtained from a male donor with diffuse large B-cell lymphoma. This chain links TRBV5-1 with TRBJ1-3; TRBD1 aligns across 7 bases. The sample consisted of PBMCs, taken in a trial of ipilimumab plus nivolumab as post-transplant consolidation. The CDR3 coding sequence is TGCGCCAGCAGCCCGGGGGACAGCCGCTCTGGAAACACCATATATTTT. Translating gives CASSPGDSRSGNTIYF.